Listed below are T cell receptor beta chains from one sample, sequenced in a study of OX40 agonist ivuxolimab in advanced cancers. Only in-frame clones appear in the TCRdb table, and some are missing; sequencing was by immunoSEQ multiplex PCR. The sample has fewer than 35,000 clones, roughly 76% seen once. Sequences were derived from CD4+ or CD8+ T cells sorted from blood, sampled in a trial of the OX40 agonist ivuxolimab. The receptors here all came from an adult with an advanced solid tumor such as melanoma, head and neck, liver or kidney cancer. Both conserved end residues are part of each CDR3. Fields, in order: V gene, J gene, clone size, D gene, CDR3 protein, CDR3 DNA. D genes are given only for firm matches. The size of a clone is reported for some rows only, either as once, few or many, or as a class for expanded clones.

TRBV7-2	TRBJ1-2	few	TRBD1	CASSQGQFYGYTF	TGTGCCAGCAGCCAGGGACAGTTCTATGGCTACACCTTC
TRBV28	TRBJ2-4	-	TRBD2	CASSLPGLATKNIQYF	TGTGCCAGCAGTTTACCGGGACTAGCGACCAAAAACATTCAGTACTTC
TRBV4-2	TRBJ1-2	-	-	CASSQGGLSANYGYTF	TGTGCCAGCAGCCAAGGTGGGCTGAGTGCTAACTATGGCTACACCTTC
TRBV11-3	TRBJ2-5	-	TRBD2	CASSPGTSGGLATQYF	TGTGCCAGCAGCCCCGGGACTAGCGGAGGTTTGGCGACCCAGTACTTC
TRBV19	TRBJ1-1	few	-	CASSIDPGRTEAFF	TGTGCCAGTAGTATAGATCCCGGTCGGACTGAAGCTTTCTTT
TRBV4-1	TRBJ2-6	-	-	CASSQEWVSSSGANVLTF	TGCGCCAGCAGCCAAGAATGGGTGTCCTCCTCTGGGGCCAACGTCCTGACTTTC
TRBV6-1	TRBJ2-1	few	-	CASSEYEQFF	TGTGCCAGCAGTGAATACGAGCAGTTCTTC
TRBV11-2	TRBJ2-1	-	TRBD2	CASSSYSGGSSYNEQFF	TGTGCCAGCAGCAGCTATAGCGGGGGGTCCTCCTACAATGAGCAGTTCTTC
TRBV7-3	TRBJ2-1	-	TRBD2	CASSLILGGTREQFF	TGTGCCAGCAGCTTAATCCTAGGCGGGACTAGGGAGCAGTTCTTC
TRBV19	TRBJ1-1	-	-	CASSIDPLTTGMNTEAFF	TGTGCCAGTAGTATAGATCCCCTTACGACAGGCATGAACACTGAAGCTTTCTTT
TRBV9	TRBJ2-2	-	-	CASSVERGREHTGELFF	TGTGCCAGCAGCGTAGAACGGGGACGGGAGCACACCGGGGAGCTGTTTTTT
TRBV13	TRBJ1-2	-	-	CASSLGLDSGYGYTF	TGTGCCAGCAGCTTAGGCCTGGACAGCGGGTACGGCTACACCTTC
TRBV21-1	TRBJ2-2	-	-	CASSKASANTGELFF	TGTGCCAGCAGCAAAGCTAGCGCGAACACCGGGGAGCTGTTTTTT
TRBV30	TRBJ2-7	once	TRBD1	CASISTGGYEQYF	TGTGCCTCAATCTCGACAGGGGGCTACGAGCAGTACTTC
TRBV30	TRBJ1-2	-	-	CAWWDSLYNYGYTF	TGTGCCTGGTGGGATTCCCTCTATAACTATGGCTACACCTTC
TRBV19	TRBJ2-5	-	TRBD2	CASSLPGGPNQETQYF	TGTGCCAGTAGCCTCCCGGGGGGACCCAACCAAGAGACCCAGTACTTC
TRBV7-9	TRBJ1-2	-	-	CASSPRMTGNYGYTF	TGTGCCAGCAGCCCAAGGATGACTGGGAACTATGGCTACACCTTC
TRBV6-1	TRBJ1-5	medium-sized	TRBD1	CASSEDRGNQPQHF	TGTGCCAGCAGTGAAGACAGGGGGAATCAGCCCCAGCATTTT
TRBV2	TRBJ2-1	-	TRBD2	CASMTSLNSYNEQFF	TGTGCCAGCATGACTAGCCTCAACTCCTACAATGAGCAGTTCTTC
TRBV10-2	TRBJ2-3	-	-	CASSSTTSSTDTQYF	TGCGCCAGCAGTTCTACGACCTCTAGCACAGATACGCAGTATTTT
TRBV5-1	TRBJ1-6	-	-	CASSFSGNSGSYNSPLHF	TGCGCCAGCAGCTTCTCAGGGAATTCGGGCTCCTATAATTCACCCCTCCACTTT
TRBV28	TRBJ2-7	-	-	CASSPGFYEQYF	TGTGCCAGCAGTCCTGGGTTCTACGAGCAGTACTTC
TRBV5-6	TRBJ2-5	-	-	CASSLAGTLEETQYF	TGTGCCAGCAGCTTGGCCGGGACACTAGAAGAGACCCAGTACTTC
TRBV11-2	TRBJ1-3	-	-	CASSFPTDGTADGNTIYF	TGTGCCAGCAGCTTTCCGACCGACGGGACCGCCGACGGAAACACCATATATTTT
TRBV10-2	TRBJ2-7	-	-	CASSERVAPGGHEQYF	TGCGCCAGCAGTGAGAGAGTAGCACCTGGGGGCCACGAGCAGTACTTC
TRBV19	TRBJ1-2	-	-	CASRTSNNYGYTF	TGTGCCAGTAGGACAAGTAATAACTATGGCTACACCTTC
TRBV4-1	TRBJ1-1	once	-	CASSHLLRIRGTEAFF	TGCGCCAGCAGCCACCTACTAAGAATCAGGGGCACTGAAGCTTTCTTT
TRBV6-5	TRBJ2-5	-	-	CASSRSASGGETQYF	TGTGCCAGCAGCCGTTCAGCCTCGGGCGGGGAGACCCAGTACTTC
TRBV7-9	TRBJ2-1	-	-	CASSSSRTGNEQFF	TGTGCCAGCAGCTCCTCCCGGACTGGCAATGAGCAGTTCTTC
TRBV7-9	TRBJ2-1	-	-	CASRGNEQFF	TGTGCCAGCCGGGGGAATGAGCAGTTCTTC
TRBV28	TRBJ1-4	few	-	CASRLGEVTEKLFF	TGTGCCAGCAGATTGGGGGAGGTTACCGAAAAACTGTTTTTT
TRBV30	TRBJ2-2	-	TRBD2	CAWSLLAGPNTGELFF	TGTGCCTGGAGTCTACTAGCGGGACCGAACACCGGGGAGCTGTTTTTT
TRBV11-3	TRBJ2-7	-	-	CASSPGTGSSYEQYF	TGTGCCAGCAGCCCAGGGACCGGCAGCTCCTACGAGCAGTACTTC
TRBV4-1	TRBJ2-3	-	TRBD2	CASSHTGTSGPTLTDTQYF	TGCGCCAGCAGCCACACCGGGACTAGCGGGCCTACCCTCACAGATACGCAGTATTTT
TRBV19	TRBJ1-2	-	TRBD1	CASSNQGGDYGYTF	TGTGCCAGTAGTAACCAGGGGGGCGACTATGGCTACACCTTC
TRBV5-1	TRBJ2-7	once	-	CASSLPSRGAREQYF	TGCGCCAGCAGCTTGCCGTCTAGGGGGGCGAGGGAGCAGTACTTC
TRBV7-2	TRBJ2-5	-	TRBD2	CASSPLGTSGRSFQETQYF	TGTGCCAGCAGCCCACTCGGGACTAGCGGGAGGTCCTTCCAAGAGACCCAGTACTTC